Shown below are 9 T cell receptor beta chains from a single sample sequenced in a study of T cell clusters in autoimmune cytopenias. One tube held mixed TRB-A and TRB-B primer pools for touch-down PCR. TCRdb reprocessed the multiplex PCR reads and stores each CDR3 protein as one record, lacking DNA. This table lists 12,000 or so distinct CDR3 sequences. TRB amplification used 250 ng of peripheral blood genomic DNA. Sequencing input: peripheral blood. Receptors were obtained from a human donor with an autoimmune cytopenia or autoimmune hepatitis (not recorded which).

The chain couples TRBV27 to TRBJ2-7; the D call from TCRdb, TRBD2, cannot be confirmed without DNA. Per the germline V gene, CDR1 is MNHEY and CDR2 is SMNVEV (reference sequence). CDR3 length: 16 residues. CDR3: CASSLSLAGGPYEQYF.

V is TRBV19 and J is TRBJ2-2; TCRdb reports TRBD1, a call that lacks DNA to check it against. In germline, CDR1 is LNHDA, CDR2 SQIVND (reference sequence). The CDR3 extends over 14 amino acids. The CDR3 reads CATTDRVDTGELFF.

The V gene is TRBV18, the J gene TRBJ2-3. Germline CDR1 and CDR2: KGHSH and LQKENI. CDR3 size: 14 residues. The CDR3 sequence: CASSPTGTLNTQYF.

This clonotype is labeled medium-sized based on frequency. This chain connects TRBV19 to TRBJ1-5; TCRdb returns TRBD1, unconfirmable since there is no DNA. CDR1 and CDR2 (germline): LNHDA, SQIVND (reference sequence). The CDR3 covers 13 residues. CDR3 residues: CASSIEQGQPQHF.

This rearrangement joins TRBV6-1 to TRBJ2-1. The CDR3 totals 11 residues. In germline, CDR1 is MNHNS, CDR2 SASEGT. The CDR3 spells CASTWGGEQFF.

The chain links TRBV4-3 to TRBJ2-2; the TCRdb D gene call, TRBD2, has no DNA to confirm it. The CDR3 totals 16 residues. From germline, CDR1 is LGHNA and CDR2 YSLEER. The CDR3 here is CASSQEWGRALGELFF.

This clonotype shows up as medium-sized by frequency. This chain uses TRBV30 with TRBJ2-2; TCRdb calls TRBD1, which cannot be checked without DNA. Germline CDR1 reads GTSNPN; CDR2 reads SVGIG (reference sequence). The CDR3 runs 14 residues. The CDR3 region is CASSRQSFTGELFF.

The chain links TRBV10-3 to TRBJ2-2; TCRdb designates TRBD1, a call that cannot be tested without DNA. This CDR3 is 15 amino acids long. Germline CDR1 is ENHRY and CDR2 is SYGVKD. CDR3 protein: CAISELAREAGELFF.

The rearrangement uses TRBV6-1 and TRBJ2-1; TCRdb selects TRBD1, and the lack of DNA leaves this call unchecked. The germline gives CDR1 MNHNS, CDR2 SASEGT. The CDR3 spans 15 residues. CDR3: CASSELGTGGYEQFF.